This TCR beta chain was retrieved from a study of T cell responses to AZD1222 COVID-19 vaccine. General study findings and limits: CD4 TCRs associated with vaccination spanned spike, dominating at 160-218 and 743-854. Just six AZD1222 recipients were seropositive at baseline.

Remarks on this clone: The antigen remains undetermined.

Trimming stripped 1 base from V and 5 bases from J, with 9 bases between. The CDR3 consists of 14 residues. The germline gives CDR1 SGHAT, CDR2 FQDESV (reference sequence). The method was immunoSEQ multiplex PCR; TCRdb's version includes in-frame clones alone and lacks a portion of them. This sample has approximately 180,000 clones, with approximately 88% found just once. The sequence derives from an adult in good health. The sample was peripheral blood, taken on day 0 of AZD1222 vaccination. The rearrangement joins TRBV11-1 to TRBJ2-4; a possible D gene is TRBD2 (5 bases). CDR3 sequence reads: CASSLDTRQNIQYF. The CDR3 DNA reads as TGTGCCAGCAGCTTAGACACTAGACAAAACATTCAGTACTTC. Drawing the rest from reference TRBV11-1 and TRBJ2-4, the complete variable domain is EAEVAQSPRYKITEKSQAVAFWCDPISGHATLYWYRQILGQGPELLVQFQDESVVDDSQLPKDRFSAERLKGVDSTLKIQPAELGDSAMYLCASSLDTRQNIQYFGAGTRLSVL.